Shown below are 3 T cell receptor beta chains from a single sample sequenced in a study of blood T cell repertoires in COVID-19. The data were produced by immunoSEQ multiplex PCR, yet TCRdb's version contains in-frame clones alone and is incomplete. The repertoire holds a few hundred thousand clones, with 87% as singletons. Sequencing was performed on PBMCs or T cells enriched from blood (not recorded which). The receptors come from a woman aged 18-29 years who had recovered from COVID-19.

The chain is built from TRBV9 and TRBJ2-2; 8 bases fit TRBD1. This CDR3 has 16 amino acids. J was trimmed by 2 bases and V by 4 bases; bases with no gene match: 7. In germline, CDR1 is SGDLS, CDR2 YYNGEE. CDR3 sequence (DNA): TGTGCCAGCAGCCGCGGGCCAGGGGGCAACACCGGGGAGCTGTTTTTT. It encodes CASSRGPGGNTGELFF. The full variable domain, rest sourced from reference TRBV9 and TRBJ2-2, is DSGVTQTPKHLITATGQRVTLRCSPRSGDLSVYWYQQSLDQGLQFLIQYYNGEERAKGNILERFSAQQFPDLHSELNLSSLELGDSALYFCASSRGPGGNTGELFFGEGSRLTVL.

The chain uses TRBV5-4 and TRBJ2-5; D is ambiguous. This CDR3 has 16 amino acids. Between the trimmed V and J ends, which lost 0 bases and 6 bases, there was a span of 18 bases. CDR1 is SGHNT and CDR2 is YYREEE in the germline V gene (reference sequence). CDR3 nucleotide sequence: TGTGCCAGCAGCTTGGACCGGAGTCAGTATACGCAGACCCAGTACTTC. Its translation is CASSLDRSQYTQTQYF.

V is TRBV5-1 and J is TRBJ1-2, with TRBD1 matching 9 bases. The CDR3 is made up of 12 amino acids. The ends lost 3 bases at V and 6 bases at J; junction bases unmatched: 0. CDR1 SGHRS and CDR2 YFSETQ come from the germline V gene. This CDR3 is CASSWDRDGYTF. The CDR3 region has the DNA TGCGCCAGCAGCTGGGACAGGGATGGCTACACCTTC.